This T cell receptor beta chain was obtained from a study of cytomegalovirus exposure and HLA in healthy donors. Both 60 Vbeta primers and 13 Jbeta primers went into the PCR. TCRdb's copy holds only in-frame clones and misses some; the assay was immunoSEQ multiplex PCR. The data contain just over 150,000 clones, approximately 86% of them singletons. V was clipped by 1 base and J by 2 bases; unmatched bases: 4. Germline V gives CDR1 SGHVS, CDR2 FNYEAQ. CDR3 size: 15 residues. This rearrangement joins TRBV7-6 to TRBJ2-7, with 8 nucleotides matching TRBD2. The source of this sequence is a woman younger than 30 in good health and CMV-seronegative. Source material: PBMCs. The CDR3: CASSLVSGGTYEQYF. The CDR3 bases are TGTGCCAGCAGCTTAGTAAGCGGGGGAACCTACGAGCAGTACTTC.